This entry lists 30 T cell receptor beta chains sequenced from one sample in a study of blood T cell repertoires in COVID-19. Repertoires were generated with immunoSEQ multiplex PCR, while TCRdb's copy carries only in-frame clones and drops some. The sample comprises around 240,000 clones, approximately 84% of which are singletons, and just over 3% rests with the top ten. Material for sequencing was peripheral blood. The receptors originated from a woman under 40 who had recovered from COVID-19.

This clone was seen only once. J is TRBJ2-7 and V is TRBV7-2, with 11 bases lining up with TRBD2. V shed 5 bases, J shed 4 bases, and the junction held 13 bases outside the gene matches. The V gene's germline CDR1 is SGHTA and CDR2 FQGNSA. The CDR3 is 17 amino acids. CDR3 bases: TGTGCCAGCAGCCCTACTGGATTAGCGGGGGGGAAGTACGAGCAGTACTTC. This codes for CASSPTGLAGGKYEQYF.

The CDR3 sequence: CASRRRGSGLNTEAFF. The CDR3 DNA follows: TGTGCCAGTAGGCGTCGGGGGTCGGGGCTGAACACTGAAGCTTTCTTT. The V call is TRBV19, the J call TRBJ1-1, with a weak D call TRBD1 (5 bases). V lost 6 bases and J 0 bases, leaving 17 bases between the germline ends. CDR1 and CDR2 (germline): LNHDA, SQIVND (reference sequence). This CDR3 has 16 residues.

The V gene is TRBV5-6, the J gene TRBJ1-1, with D maybe TRBD1 (5 bases). Germline CDR1 is SGHDT and CDR2 is YYEEEE. The CDR3 contains 13 residues. V lost 4 bases and J 5 bases, leaving 12 bases between the germline ends. CDR3 loop: CASSVQGRTEAFF. In nucleotides, the CDR3 is TGTGCCAGCAGCGTCCAGGGTAGGACTGAAGCTTTCTTT.

CDR3: CASSQDPRGLSYEQYF. In DNA form, the CDR3 reads TGTGCCAGCAGCCAAGATCCCAGGGGCCTTTCCTACGAGCAGTACTTC. The chain employs TRBV14 and TRBJ2-7, with D maybe TRBD1 (6 bases). Germline assignment: CDR1 SGHDN and CDR2 FVKESK. Trimming took 0 bases from V and 1 from J, leaving 13 bases between them. The CDR3 is 16 amino acids.

The V and J genes are TRBV5-1 and TRBJ2-7; a weak D match, TRBD1 (6 bases). This CDR3 has 14 residues. Trimming pared 3 bases from V and 2 bases from J, leaving 12 bases between. Germline CDR1 reads SGHRS; CDR2 reads YFSETQ. This CDR3 is CASSSNGQPYEQYF. The CDR3 DNA reads as TGCGCCAGCAGCTCCAACGGACAGCCCTACGAGCAGTACTTC.

J is TRBJ1-6 and V is TRBV7-2, with D possibly matching TRBD1 (5 bases). The CDR3 consists of 15 residues. Germline V gene data show CDR1 as SGHTA and CDR2 as FQGNSA. Trimming shortened V by 5 bases and J by 8 bases, and 16 bases separated the two germline ends. The CDR3 loop is CASSVYGGGDSPLHF. For the CDR3, the DNA is TGTGCCAGCAGCGTTTATGGGGGAGGAGATTCACCCCTCCACTTT. The full variable domain, its missing parts supplied by reference TRBV7-2 and TRBJ1-6, is GAGVSQSPSNKVTEKGKDVELRCDPISGHTALYWYRQSLGQGLEFLIYFQGNSAPDKSGLPSDRFSAERTGGSVSTLTIQRTQQEDSAVYLCASSVYGGGDSPLHFGNGTRLTVT.

The V and J genes are TRBV30 and TRBJ1-3; possible D gene TRBD1, 5 bases. The germline gives CDR1 GTSNPN, CDR2 SVGIG (reference sequence). This CDR3 contains 14 residues. V lost 4 bases and J 0 bases, leaving 10 bases between the germline ends. DNA for the CDR3: TGTGCCTGGACGGGGGTGATCTCTGGAAACACCATATATTTT. This gives the protein CAWTGVISGNTIYF. The full variable domain, rest sourced from reference TRBV30 and TRBJ1-3, is SQTIHQWPATLVQPVGSPLSLECTVEGTSNPNLYWYRQAAGRGLQLLFYSVGIGQISSEVPQNLSASRPQDRQFILSSKKLLLSDSGFYLCAWTGVISGNTIYFGEGSWLTVV.

J is TRBJ1-6 and V is TRBV30; TRBD1 matches at 7 bases. The CDR3 consists of 13 residues. The J segment lost 10 bases and the V segment lost 4 bases, leaving 7 bases of the junction unmatched. Looked up from germline, CDR1 is GTSNPN and CDR2 is SVGIG (reference sequence). In DNA, the CDR3 is TGTGCCTGGAACGACAGGGTAAACTCACCCCTCCACTTT. Translating it yields CAWNDRVNSPLHF.

V and J are TRBV3-1 (or the pseudogene TRBV3-2) and TRBJ2-7; D is perhaps TRBD2 (5 bases). Trimming pared 3 bases from V and 2 bases from J, leaving 17 bases between. The germline V gene encodes CDR1 LGHDT and CDR2 YNNKEL (reference sequence). The CDR3 is 16 amino acids. In DNA, the CDR3 is TGTGCCAGCAGCCATGGAGAGACTACCGGCCCCTACGAGCAGTACTTC. Its translation: CASSHGETTGPYEQYF.

This clone was counted a single time. V gene TRBV9 combines with J gene TRBJ2-7, with D maybe TRBD2 (6 bases). CDR1 and CDR2 from the germline V gene are SGDLS and YYNGEE. V lost 4 bases and J lost 4, with 18 bases in between. This CDR3 has 15 amino acids. The CDR3 here is CASSTGGSGLYEQYF. The DNA of the CDR3 is TGTGCCAGCAGCACCGGGGGTAGCGGACTTTACGAGCAGTACTTC.

The rearrangement joins TRBV19 to TRBJ1-5, with D uncertain. This CDR3 spans 14 amino acids. Germline values: CDR1 LNHDA, CDR2 SQIVND (reference sequence). The ends were cut back, 5 bases at V and 6 bases at J, with 14 bases in the middle. CDR3 region: CASSSRWALQPQHF. DNA of the CDR3: TGTGCCAGTAGTTCAAGGTGGGCCCTTCAGCCCCAGCATTTT.

The chain couples TRBV27 to TRBJ2-1; TRBD1 is a possible D gene (6 bases). The CDR3 consists of 16 residues. Per germline, CDR1 MNHEY and CDR2 SMNVEV (reference sequence). V lost 6 bases and J lost 0, with 15 bases in between. The DNA for the CDR3 is TGTGCCAGCAGAAACCCAGGGGTTAGCTCCTACAATGAGCAGTTCTTC. Translated, it gives CASRNPGVSSYNEQFF.

V gene TRBV6-5 combines with J gene TRBJ2-7, with TRBD2 matching 10 bases. The junction had 4 bases not matched to a gene; V was cut back by 2 bases and J by 9 bases. CDR1 and CDR2 from the germline V gene are MNHEY and SVGAGI. The CDR3 totals 13 residues. Here the CDR3 DNA reads TGTGCCAGCAGTTACGGGACTAGCGATATGCAGTACTTC. This translates into CASSYGTSDMQYF.

The V gene is TRBV15, the J gene TRBJ1-1; D is uncertain. Germline lookup yields CDR1 LNHNV and CDR2 YYDKDF (reference sequence). The CDR3 runs to 13 residues. V was shortened by 0 bases and J by 2 bases, with 4 bases between the two germline ends. CDR3: CATSRDLNTEAFF. The CDR3 DNA sequence: TGTGCCACCAGCAGAGATCTAAACACTGAAGCTTTCTTT.

This clone occurred a few times. The chain joins TRBV6-5 to TRBJ1-6; TRBD1 is a possible D gene (5 bases). V was pared by 6 bases and J by 7 bases, with 10 bases between. The CDR3 consists of 13 residues. Germline-derived CDR1 and CDR2 are MNHEY and SVGAGI. As DNA, the CDR3 is TGTGCCAGCAGAAAAGGGGCGAATTCACCCCTCCACTTT. Translated, it gives CASRKGANSPLHF.

The V and J genes are TRBV5-5 and TRBJ1-1; D may be TRBD1 (6 bases). The CDR3 totals 15 residues. Trimming took 5 bases from V and 0 from J, leaving 14 bases between them. Germline CDR1 is SGHKS and CDR2 is YYEKEE (reference sequence). CDR3 amino acids: CASRWDTRMNTEAFF. For the CDR3, the DNA is TGTGCCAGCAGGTGGGACACCCGCATGAACACTGAAGCTTTCTTT.

CDR3 coding DNA: TGCGCCAGCAGCTTGGACGGTCTCGGGACAGATACGCAGTATTTT. This encodes CASSLDGLGTDTQYF. The J gene is TRBJ2-3, the V gene TRBV5-1; no clear D. The CDR3 extends over 15 amino acids. V was pared by 0 bases and J by 3 bases, with 11 bases between. Germline assignment: CDR1 SGHRS and CDR2 YFSETQ.

The chain links TRBV23-1 to TRBJ2-3; D is possibly TRBD1 (6 bases). TRBV23-1 is an ORF; its function is uncertain. Between the trimmed V and J ends, which lost 6 bases and 3 bases, there was a span of 13 bases. CDR3 length: 14 residues. The DNA for the CDR3 is TGCGCCAGCAGGCTTACAGGGTTGACAGATACGCAGTATTTT. Encoded protein: CASRLTGLTDTQYF.

The CDR3 nucleotides are TGTGCCAGCAGTAACACGGGGGGGAGCGGGGAGCTGTTTTTT. It encodes CASSNTGGSGELFF. The chain carries TRBV6-5 and TRBJ2-2; 8 nucleotides match TRBD2. Germline CDR1 and CDR2: MNHEY and SVGAGI. Trimming at V came to 5 bases and at J to 7 bases, leaving 6 bases not matched to a gene. The CDR3 covers 14 residues.

The chain links TRBV29-1 to TRBJ2-3, with 8 positions matching TRBD2. Trimming took 7 bases from V and 2 from J; bases not matched to a gene: 5. Germline V gene lookup returns CDR1 SQVTM and CDR2 ANQGSEA. The CDR3 loop spans 13 amino acids. The CDR3 spells CSAGTRYTDTQYF. CDR3 DNA: TGCAGCGCTGGGACTAGATACACAGATACGCAGTATTTT.

The chain has TRBV29-1 and TRBJ2-7; D is perhaps TRBD2 (6 bases). Germline V gene sequence: CDR1 SQVTM, CDR2 ANQGSEA. The CDR3 has 13 amino acids. V dropped 1 base and J dropped 5 bases, with 12 bases sitting between them. DNA for the CDR3: TGCAGCGTTGAAGGGCAGGGAGGTCACGAGCAGTACTTC. This gives the protein CSVEGQGGHEQYF.

The chain is built from TRBV4-1 and TRBJ1-2; the D gene is possibly TRBD1 (6 bases). CDR1 MGHRA and CDR2 YSYEKL come from the germline V gene. V was cut by 4 bases and J by 3 bases, with 15 bases left in between. CDR3 size: 15 residues. The chain's CDR3 is CASSRQIGGDYGYTF. The CDR3 DNA reads as TGCGCCAGCAGCCGCCAGATAGGGGGAGACTATGGCTACACCTTC.

This rearrangement joins TRBV7-9 to TRBJ2-6, with 9 nucleotides matching TRBD2. CDR1 and CDR2 from the germline V gene are SEHNR and FQNEAQ (reference sequence). The CDR3 sequence is 17 residues long. J gave up 1 base and V 7 bases, and 8 bases lay outside the gene matches. The CDR3 bases are TGTGCCAGCAAAGCGGGGGGCATTCCTTCTGGGGCCAACGTCCTGACTTTC. Residues: CASKAGGIPSGANVLTF.

This clone was seen a single time. This chain joins TRBV2 and TRBJ1-1; D is ambiguous. The germline V gene has CDR1 SNHLY and CDR2 FYNNEI. Trimming pared 8 bases from V and 0 bases from J, leaving 10 bases between. The CDR3 contains 13 residues. CDR3 loop: CASGPTVNTEAFF. The CDR3 DNA follows: TGTGCCAGCGGCCCGACTGTGAACACTGAAGCTTTCTTT.

V usage is TRBV6-2 or TRBV6-3 and J usage is TRBJ2-3; D is perhaps TRBD2 (6 bases). The germline gives CDR1 MNHEY, CDR2 SVGEGT. This CDR3 contains 17 residues. V gave up 6 bases and J gave up 1 base, with 20 bases separating them. The chain's CDR3 is CASSRIRDIAGTDTQYF. In nucleotides, the CDR3 is TGTGCCAGCAGCCGAATTCGGGATATAGCGGGCACAGATACGCAGTATTTT.

J is TRBJ1-1 and V is TRBV7-2; no clear D. Germline lookup yields CDR1 SGHTA and CDR2 FQGNSA. This CDR3 has 14 amino acids. With 5 bases removed from V and 0 bases from J, the gap between germline ends came to 10 bases. The CDR3 nucleotides read TGTGCCAGCAGCGACGACTTTTTGAACACTGAAGCTTTCTTT. Translating it yields CASSDDFLNTEAFF.

The rearrangement uses TRBV7-3 and TRBJ1-1; D is unclear. Looked up from germline, CDR1 is SGHTA and CDR2 is FQGTGA. The V end lost 4 bases, the J end lost 1 base, and 7 bases lay between the germline ends. The CDR3 contains 13 residues. CDR3 nucleotide sequence: TGTGCCAGCAGCTCTCTTCGGAACACTGAAGCTTTCTTT. Protein product: CASSSLRNTEAFF. The variable domain in full, completed from reference TRBV7-3 and TRBJ1-1, reads GAGVSQTPSNKVTEKGKYVELRCDPISGHTALYWYRQSLGQGPEFLIYFQGTGAADDSGLPNDRFFAVRPEGSVSTLKIQRTERGDSAVYLCASSSLRNTEAFFGQGTRLTVV.

The V and J genes are TRBV19 and TRBJ2-1; 8 bases map to TRBD1. Germline V gives CDR1 LNHDA, CDR2 SQIVND (reference sequence). V dropped 5 bases and J dropped 3; count of bases not matched to a gene: 9. The CDR3 is 16 residues long. The CDR3 loop reads CASSPARGQVYNEQFF. In DNA form, the CDR3 reads TGTGCCAGTAGTCCTGCAAGGGGACAGGTCTACAATGAGCAGTTCTTC. The variable domain in full, with the rest retrieved from reference TRBV19 and TRBJ2-1, is DGGITQSPKYLFRKEGQNVTLSCEQNLNHDAMYWYRQDPGQGLRLIYYSQIVNDFQKGDIAEGYSVSREKKESFPLTVTSAQKNPTAFYLCASSPARGQVYNEQFFGPGTRLTVL.

V is TRBV7-9 and J is TRBJ1-2, with D possibly being TRBD1 (5 bases). V was pared by 4 bases and J by 0 bases, with 21 bases between. Germline V gene sequence: CDR1 SEHNR, CDR2 FQNEAQ (reference sequence). The CDR3 covers 18 residues. This CDR3 reads CASSYGGTGSISNYGYTF. CDR3 nucleotide sequence: TGTGCCAGCAGCTATGGAGGGACGGGTTCGATATCTAACTATGGCTACACCTTC.

This clone was seen only once. J is TRBJ2-6 and V is TRBV6-1, with 9 positions matching TRBD1. After removal of 2 bases from V and 4 bases from J, the junction contained 6 bases not matched to a gene. The length of the CDR3 is 17 residues. Germline V gene sequence: CDR1 MNHNS, CDR2 SASEGT. As DNA, the CDR3 is TGTGCCAGCAGTGAAAAACAGGGGGCGCTAGGGGCCAACGTCCTGACTTTC. It encodes CASSEKQGALGANVLTF.